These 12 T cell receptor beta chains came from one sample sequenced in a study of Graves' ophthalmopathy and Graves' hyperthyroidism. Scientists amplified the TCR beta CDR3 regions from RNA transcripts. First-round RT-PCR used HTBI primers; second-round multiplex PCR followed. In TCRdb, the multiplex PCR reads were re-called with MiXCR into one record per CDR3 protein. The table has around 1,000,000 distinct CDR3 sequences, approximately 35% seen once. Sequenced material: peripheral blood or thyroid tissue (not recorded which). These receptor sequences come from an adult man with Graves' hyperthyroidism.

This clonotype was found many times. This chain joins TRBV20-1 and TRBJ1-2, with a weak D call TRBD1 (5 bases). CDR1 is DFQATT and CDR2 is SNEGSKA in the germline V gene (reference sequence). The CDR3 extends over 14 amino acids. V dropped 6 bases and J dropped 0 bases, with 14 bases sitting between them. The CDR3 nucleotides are TGCAGTGCCACAGGACATACCTCTAACTATGGCTACACCTTC. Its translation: CSATGHTSNYGYTF.

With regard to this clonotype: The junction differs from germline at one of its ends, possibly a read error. The CDR3 DNA sequence: TGTGCCAGCAGTTACGCACCTCCGGGACAGGGGATTCATGAAAAACTGTTTTTT. Residues: CASSYAPPGQGIHEKLFF. This sequence joins TRBV10-3 and TRBJ1-4; 10 nucleotides align to TRBD1. Germline lookup yields CDR1 ENHRY and CDR2 SYGVKD. The CDR3 extends over 18 amino acids.

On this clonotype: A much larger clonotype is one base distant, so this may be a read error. The CDR3 sequence: CASGWQGQLYEQYF. The CDR3 DNA reads TGTGCCAGCGGCTGGCAGGGGCAGCTCTACGAGCAGTACTTC. V gene TRBV7-2 combines with J gene TRBJ2-7; the D gene is possibly TRBD1 (6 bases). CDR1 SGHTA and CDR2 FQGNSA come from the germline V gene. The CDR3 contains 14 residues. V was shortened by 8 bases and J by 3 bases, with 17 bases between the two germline ends.

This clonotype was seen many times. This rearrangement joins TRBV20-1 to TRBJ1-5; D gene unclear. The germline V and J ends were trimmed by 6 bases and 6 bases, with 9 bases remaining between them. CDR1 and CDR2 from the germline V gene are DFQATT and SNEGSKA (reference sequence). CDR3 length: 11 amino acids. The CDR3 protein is CSARSSQPQHF. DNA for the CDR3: TGCAGTGCCAGGTCGAGTCAGCCCCAGCATTTT.

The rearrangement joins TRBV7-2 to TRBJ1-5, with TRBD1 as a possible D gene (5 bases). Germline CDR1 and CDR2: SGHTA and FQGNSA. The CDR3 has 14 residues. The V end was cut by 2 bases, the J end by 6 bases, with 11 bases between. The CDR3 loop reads CASSLLGTPQPQHF. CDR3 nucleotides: TGTGCCAGCAGCTTACTCGGGACTCCTCAGCCCCAGCATTTT.

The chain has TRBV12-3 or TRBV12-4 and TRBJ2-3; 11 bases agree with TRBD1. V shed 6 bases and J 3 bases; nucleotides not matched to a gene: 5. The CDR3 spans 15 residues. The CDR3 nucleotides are TGTGCCAGCAGCCAGGACAGGGGGCGGACAGATACGCAGTATTTT. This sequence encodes CASSQDRGRTDTQYF.

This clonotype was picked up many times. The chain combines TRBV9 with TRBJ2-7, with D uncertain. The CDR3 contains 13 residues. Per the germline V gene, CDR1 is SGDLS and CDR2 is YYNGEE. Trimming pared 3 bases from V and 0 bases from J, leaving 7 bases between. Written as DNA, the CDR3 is TGTGCCAGCAGCGCTCGGAGCTCCTACGAGCAGTACTTC. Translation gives CASSARSSYEQYF.

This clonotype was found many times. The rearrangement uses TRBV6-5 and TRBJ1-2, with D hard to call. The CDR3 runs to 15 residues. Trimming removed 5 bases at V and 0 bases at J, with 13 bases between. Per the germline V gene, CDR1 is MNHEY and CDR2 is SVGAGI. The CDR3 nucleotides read TGTGCCAGCAGTCCCTCGGCAGAGTCTAACTATGGCTACACCTTC. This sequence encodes CASSPSAESNYGYTF.

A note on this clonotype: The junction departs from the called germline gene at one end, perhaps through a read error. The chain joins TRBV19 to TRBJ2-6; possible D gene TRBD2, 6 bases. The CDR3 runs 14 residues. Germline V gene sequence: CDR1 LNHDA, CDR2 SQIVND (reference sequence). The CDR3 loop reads CASSTWSGDNVLTF. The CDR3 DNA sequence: TGTGCCAGTAGTACCTGGTCGGGGGACAACGTCCTGACTTTC. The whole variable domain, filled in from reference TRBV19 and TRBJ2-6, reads DGGITQSPKYLFRKEGQNVTLSCEQNLNHDAMYWYRQDPGQGLRLIYYSQIVNDFQKGDIAEGYSVSREKKESFPLTVTSAQKNPTAFYLCASSTWSGDNVLTFGAGSRLTVL.

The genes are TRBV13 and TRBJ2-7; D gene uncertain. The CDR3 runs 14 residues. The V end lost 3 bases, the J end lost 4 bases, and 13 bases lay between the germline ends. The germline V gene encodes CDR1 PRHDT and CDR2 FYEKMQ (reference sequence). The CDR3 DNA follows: TGTGCCAGCAGCTTGGGTAGTTTTAGGTACGAGCAGTACTTC. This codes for CASSLGSFRYEQYF.

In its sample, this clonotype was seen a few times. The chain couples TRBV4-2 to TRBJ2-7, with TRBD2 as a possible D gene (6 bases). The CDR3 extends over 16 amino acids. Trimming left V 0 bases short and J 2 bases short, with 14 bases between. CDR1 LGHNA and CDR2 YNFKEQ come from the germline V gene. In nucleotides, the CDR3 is TGTGCCAGCAGCCAAGAGTCGGGGGTCACTCCCTACGAGCAGTACTTC. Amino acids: CASSQESGVTPYEQYF.

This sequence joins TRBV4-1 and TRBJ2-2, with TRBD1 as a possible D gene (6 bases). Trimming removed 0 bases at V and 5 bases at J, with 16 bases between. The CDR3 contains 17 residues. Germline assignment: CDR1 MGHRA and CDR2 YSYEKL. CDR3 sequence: CASSQDRSRGLTGELFF. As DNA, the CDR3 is TGCGCCAGCAGCCAAGATCGGTCCAGGGGCCTGACCGGGGAGCTGTTTTTT.